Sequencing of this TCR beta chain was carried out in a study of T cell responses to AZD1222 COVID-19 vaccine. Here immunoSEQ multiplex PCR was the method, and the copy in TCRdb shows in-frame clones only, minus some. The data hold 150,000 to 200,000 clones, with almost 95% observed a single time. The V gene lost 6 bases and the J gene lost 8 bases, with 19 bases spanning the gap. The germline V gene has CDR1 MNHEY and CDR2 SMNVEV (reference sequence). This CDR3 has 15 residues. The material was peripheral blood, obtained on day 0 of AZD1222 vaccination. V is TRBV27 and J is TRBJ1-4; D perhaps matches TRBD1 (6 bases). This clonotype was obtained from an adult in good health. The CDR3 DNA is TGTGCCAGCAGGGATCCTTGGGGGGCGCAAGAAAAACTGTTTTTT. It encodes CASRDPWGAQEKLFF.